This is a list of T cell receptor beta chains from one sample in a study of vaccination and CD4 T cells after COVID-19. TCRdb processed the PCR reads anew with MiXCR; each CDR3 protein has one entry. The sample records more than 20,000 distinct CDR3 sequences, 40% to 55% being singletons. What these receptors recognize is not known. The material sequenced was CD4+ T cells from blood, cultured in vitro, taken before SARS-CoV-2 vaccination. These TCRs come from a human donor who received a COVID-19 vaccine. Each CDR3 is given with its conserved first and last residue. Fields, in order: J gene, clone size, V gene, D gene, CDR3 DNA, CDR3 protein. The D gene is left open where the match is weak. Some rows have no size entry. The others give once, few or many, or a class for an expanded clone.

>TRBJ1-1|.|TRBV11-1|.
TGTGCCAGCTCTTCGTCCGGACGGACCATGAACACTGAAGCTTTCTTT
CASSSSGRTMNTEAFF
>TRBJ1-2|.|TRBV7-9|.
TGTGCCAGCAGCCCCAGGTTGGGGAGGGTAACCCACTATGGCTACACCTTC
CASSPRLGRVTHYGYTF
>TRBJ2-3|.|TRBV12-5|.
TGTGCTAGTGGTTTGGTCCTCGATGGTTATGCTAGCACAGATACGCAGTATTTT
CASGLVLDGYASTDTQYF
>TRBJ1-5|few|TRBV20-1|TRBD1
TGCAGTGCTATTACAGGGGGCAATCAGCCCCAGCATTTT
CSAITGGNQPQHF
>TRBJ1-4|.|TRBV30|TRBD1
TGTGCCTGGAGTGCGGGACAGGGGAGGGGTGAAAAACTGTTTTTT
CAWSAGQGRGEKLFF
>TRBJ1-5|.|TRBV20-1|.
TGCAGTGCTAGAGCTAGTGGGACCGCGAATCAGCCCCAGCATTTT
CSARASGTANQPQHF
>TRBJ1-5|.|TRBV2|.
TGTGCCAGCAGGCAGTTTCTCCCGGGACCCCTTTTCTATCAGCCCCAGCATTTT
CASRQFLPGPLFYQPQHF
>TRBJ2-3|.|TRBV20-1|.
TGCAGTGCTAGCCACGGGGGCACAGATACGCAGTATTTT
CSASHGGTDTQYF
>TRBJ1-6|.|TRBV30|TRBD1
TGTGCCTTCAGGGATAGGGACAGGAATTCACCCCTCCACTTT
CAFRDRDRNSPLHF
>TRBJ2-7|.|TRBV9|.
TGTGCCAGCAGCGTAGCCCCCGGAACCGACTACGAGCAGTACTTC
CASSVAPGTDYEQYF
>TRBJ2-5|few|TRBV7-8|TRBD1
TGTGCCAGCAGCTTAGTAGGGACAGTCGGTACGACCCAGTACTTC
CASSLVGTVGTTQYF
>TRBJ1-4|.|TRBV6-1|TRBD1
TGTGCCAGCAGTGGACAGGGCGGGAGTAATGAAAAACTGTTTTTT
CASSGQGGSNEKLFF
>TRBJ2-3|few|TRBV29-1|.
TGCAGCGTTGGGGGATCGCTCACAGATACGCAGTATTTT
CSVGGSLTDTQYF